This note documents a single TCR beta chain sequence. Its specificity is not known. Only in-frame clones appear in the TCRdb table, and some are missing; sequencing was by immunoSEQ multiplex PCR. The repertoire includes roughly 120,000 clones, more than 90% of them detected once, and more than 2% sits in the top ten. V lost 4 bases and J lost 4, with 15 bases in between. The CDR3 contains 15 residues. Germline V lookup: CDR1 SGHVS, CDR2 FQNEAQ. The data belong to a study of T cell responses to AZD1222 COVID-19 vaccine. Study-wide points: Spike-specific TCR breadth and depth rose after two AZD1222 doses. Close to half of spike-specific TCRs reportedly recognize unmutated variant regions. Clonal diversity may have been underestimated, and the donors were mostly white British, with more females than males.

The specimen was peripheral blood, collected 28 days after the second AZD1222 dose. The rearrangement links TRBV7-8 to TRBJ2-3; D is unresolved. This TCR derives from an adult who received the AZD1222 COVID-19 vaccine. The CDR3 DNA reads as TGTGCCAGCAGCTCCCCGCTTGGCGGCCCAGATACGCAGTATTTT. As protein: CASSSPLGGPDTQYF.